This T cell receptor (beta chain) was profiled in a study of T cells in Graves' hyperthyroidism and ophthalmopathy. At least ten counts were recorded for this clonotype. Authors of the study amplified TCR beta CDR3 regions from RNA transcripts. TCR CDR3 underwent first-round RT-PCR with the HTBI primer set. TCRdb processed the multiplex PCR reads anew with MiXCR; each CDR3 protein has one entry. The repertoire includes hundreds of thousands of distinct CDR3 sequences, approximately 15% of them detected once, and 3% to 4% sits in the top ten. V was shortened by 5 bases and J by 0 bases, with 17 bases between the two germline ends. Per germline, CDR1 DFQATT and CDR2 SNEGSKA (reference sequence). The CDR3 spans 15 residues.

Sample: blood. J is TRBJ2-7 and V is TRBV20-1; no reliable D call. This receptor was identified in a middle-aged woman with Graves' ophthalmopathy. The CDR3 DNA is TGCAGTGCTTCCCCGGGCCGGACCTACTCCTACGAGCAGTACTTC. As protein: CSASPGRTYSYEQYF.